This T cell receptor beta chain emerged from a study of blood T cell repertoires in COVID-19. The repertoire was sequenced with immunoSEQ multiplex PCR; TCRdb's copy has only in-frame clones and lacks some. The sample shows under 450,000 clones, about 91% of them seen only once. Trimming took 3 bases from V and 8 from J; bases not matched to a gene: 16. This CDR3 spans 17 amino acids. Germline CDR1 is MNHEY and CDR2 is SMNVEV (reference sequence). This receptor was taken from a woman in her forties or fifties with COVID-19, enrolled during active disease. V is TRBV27 and J is TRBJ1-2, with TRBD1 identical over 9 bases. The sequenced sample was peripheral blood. Written as DNA, the CDR3 is TGTGCCAGCAGTTTTTCTATATCGTGGGACAGGGCTGAAGGCTACACCTTC. Its protein is CASSFSISWDRAEGYTF.